This T cell receptor beta chain was recovered during a study of cytomegalovirus exposure and HLA in healthy donors (dated by TCRdb to 2016 to 2017). With regard to the full study: In an earlier analysis of some 610 of the donors, about 260 Gb of sequence data and 100 million or so unique TCR beta sequences from about 190 million T cells were reported. Among 398 genotyped donors of the cohort, an average of around 250,000 unique TCR beta nucleotide sequences was sequenced per donor, of which about 18% were non-productive. Among the roughly 380 genotyped donors, more than 70% belonged to the genetic ancestry cluster associated with self-reported Caucasian donors. In a later analysis, previously published TCR beta repertoires from about 640 donors were re-analyzed and high-resolution HLA genotyping was added so that TCR occurrence patterns could be studied. In addition to the first cohort of around 670 subjects, a separate validation cohort of approximately 130 different subjects was used. Donor age, sex, ethnicity and CMV serostatus were collected together with the repertoire data. A handful of DR-DQ haplotypes were treated as single units for association and clustering because of strong linkage in the cohort. All discovery cohort repertoires had been generated on a single sequencing platform. Roughly 300 gigabases of sequencing data and around 90 million unique TCR sequences made up an early release that covered 500 to 650 HLA-typed donors. The number of donors typed differed by locus, with about 629-640 for A, B, C, DRB1 and DQB1, more than 500 for DQA1, over 600 for DPA1, and some 450 for DPB1. To predict cytomegalovirus infection status, the study combined high-throughput TCR immunosequencing, statistical association of individual TCRs with disease status, and machine learning. An earlier analysis of 587 of the donors used high-throughput TCR beta sequencing to judge whether each TCR beta V gene segment behaved as functional or pseudogenic. Class I and class II HLA loci were covered by the typing at four-digit resolution. Rather than using new phenotypic data, the later analysis identified candidate immune exposures from TCR beta sequences and from how often those sequences occurred across donors. A later genetic analysis took genome-wide SNP genotypes for about 65% of the 666 donors and used that subset as a discovery cohort. The study aimed to test whether signatures of past pathogen exposure could be identified by cataloging public T cell receptors. The T cell repertoires of several hundred subjects were profiled by immunosequencing and related to cytomegalovirus serostatus.

The cohort was made up of approximately 670 healthy bone marrow donors. Cohort members were all nominally healthy when sampled, although unrecorded immune exposures were likely present. The donor tested CMV seronegative and was one of the 352 seronegative cohort members. Every donor gave a peripheral blood sample, and the peripheral blood mononuclear cells from that sample were used for TCR beta sequencing. The Qiagen DNeasy Blood Extraction Kit was used to extract genomic DNA from the blood cell samples. Here is what the overall study found, with its caveats: Most TCR sequences were observed very rarely across donors, whereas some public TCRs were present in many individuals. A later analysis associated about 17,000 TCR beta sequences with specific HLA alleles at a false discovery rate of 0.05. Because counts were too low, about 15 rarely observed V segments, including chromosome 9 orphons, were left out of the earlier analysis of some 600 of the donors. Immune exposure information for the cohort was limited to CMV serostatus. According to a later analysis, most CMV-associated TCR beta chains appeared to be HLA-restricted, and the HLA associations seemed to be driven largely by CMV exposure. Linkage disequilibrium might explain the correlated functional status among segregating V segments, but an unknown experimental factor could not be ruled out. Sequencing depth was assumed to be roughly uniform across donors in the presence/absence analyses, though that assumption may not hold. In this cohort, only TCR beta chains were sequenced, and detectable features were limited by the absence of alpha or paired-chain data. An earlier analysis of approximately 570 of the donors showed that most TCR beta V segments appeared in productive rearrangements either about 90% or about 30% of the time, which broadly matched IMGT annotations. In vitro tests confirmed that a few of the cytomegalovirus-associated TCR beta chains recognize cytomegalovirus antigens. In both the original and validation cohorts, the classifier was reported to diagnose cytomegalovirus status with high specificity and sensitivity. According to the authors, the approach could potentially be generalized to other disease states and immunological phenotypes. A further reported finding was that TCR beta sequences accurately predicted the HLA-A and HLA-B alleles for most subjects in the first cohort. Strong co-occurrence of HLA alleles, especially DR and DQ, made assigning TCR associations to individual alleles difficult. According to a later analysis, parvovirus B19, influenza, CMV and Epstein-Barr virus appeared linked to several top co-occurrence clusters. In a later analysis, the rate of TCR association differed among HLA loci, with DRB1 alleles having the most associated TCRs and HLA-C alleles having the fewest. The sequencing pipeline was judged likely to have produced a cluster of highly shared sequence variants as a technical artifact. A later genetic analysis reported fewer N-insertions in productive TCRs among donors in an Asian-associated ancestry cluster than the roughly 720-donor mean. V-gene and J-gene trimming of TCR beta chains was associated with a missense DCLRE1C variant in a later genetic analysis, and the association was replicated in an independent cohort. Some IMGT-functional V segments, including TRBV6-2 and TRBV6-3, could not be told apart with the 87-base-pair reads, so those segments were excluded. In the study, about 150 TCR beta chains were listed as associated with cytomegalovirus. HLA typing was unavailable for some donors at each locus, so association tests used only the typed subset. In a later analysis, HLA-associated TCR beta chains showed more clonal expansion and lower generation probabilities than non-associated chains that were equally common.

The V end loses 0 bases and the J end loses 2 bases, and a stretch of 8 bases separates them. From a lookup of the germline V gene, CDR1 and CDR2 are SGHDT and YYEEEE. The CDR3 runs 14 amino acids, cysteine and phenylalanine included. Only the CDR3 DNA stays, 42 bases, in frame from base 1. In this sample, this clone turned up a few times. No antigen is known for it. Base qualities are missing; no much larger clone stands one base away. Libraries were made using the immunoSEQ multiplex PCR assay. For the multiplex PCR, a mixture combining 60 forward primers for TCR Vbeta segments and 13 reverse primers for TCR Jbeta segments was used. A multiplex PCR assay on genomic DNA amplified the CDR3 region of rearranged TCR beta genes. The amplified TCR beta libraries were sequenced on the Illumina HiSeq System as 87-base-pair reads. The study's own analysis went as follows. In a later analysis, some 80 million unique TCR beta chains were counted across the 500 to 850 repertoires, and approximately 11 million of these chains were shared by at least two donors. Raw reads were error-corrected and collapsed into unique sequences by a nearest-neighbor algorithm in which closely related sequences were merged to remove PCR and sequencing errors. To assign V, D and J gene segments, CDR3 sequences were aligned to IMGT reference sequences. For a sequence to be retained, at least a six-nucleotide match to both a V gene segment and a J gene segment was required. A rearrangement was called productive if the CDR3 had no stop codons and remained in frame with V and J, and every other rearrangement was called non-productive. Following IMGT convention, CDR3 was defined as the stretch from the second conserved V-encoded cysteine up to the conserved J-encoded phenylalanine. Sequences without an unambiguous match to a single V gene segment were excluded from the earlier analysis of 587 of the donors. An earlier analysis of about 590 of the donors classified V segments as functional when productive rearrangements were above 56.7% and as segregating when the standard deviation between donors was above 5%. A statistical classification framework was built for diagnosing cytomegalovirus status from the catalog of TCR beta chain sequences. V and J gene assignment, in a later analysis, came from comparing TCR nucleotide sequences with IMGT/GENE-DB human TR gene sequences. A later analysis assigned CDR3 sequences and most-parsimonious VDJ recombination scenarios with the TCRdist pipeline. A later analysis defined each TCR beta chain by its CDR3 amino acid sequence plus V-gene family, and excluded reads lacking a unique V-gene family. A later analysis removed several hundred highly shared, low-generation-probability nucleotide sequences to deal with suspected cross-contamination and a sequencing artifact. In a later analysis, a clonal expansion index for each public chain was calculated from normalized within-repertoire ranks of inferred template counts. In a later analysis, generation probabilities were computed using a VDJ recombination model fitted to out-of-frame rearrangements, and the results were checked against IGoR. Hypergeometric tests were used in a later analysis to score TCR-TCR, TCR-HLA and TCR-CMV co-occurrence, with a repertoire-size bias correction applied to the TCR pairs. To estimate false discovery rates, a later analysis permuted the HLA or CMV assignments 20 times. In a later analysis, co-occurring TCRs were grouped using DBSCAN, with TCRdist sequence similarity added in when clustering inside HLA-allele-positive subsets. Co-occurrence clustering excluded repertoires with fewer than 30,000 or more than 120,000 public chains, plus five with anomalous nucleotide sharing. TCRdb took this table from immuneACCESS and kept in-frame rearrangements with V and J called. Such tables lack part of the clones; where checked against another copy, unresolved V genes explain under half of the gap, and the rest is unexplained. The V and J calls and clone size were taken over from that table, and D and trimming were inferred from the DNA. Recorded for this sample are about 180,000 clones; about 69% of them occurred a single time. Of the sample, roughly 2.8% is held by the ten largest clones.

The chain is encoded by TRBV5-6 joined to TRBJ1-1; TRBD1 is perhaps the D gene, given 5 matching bases. This receptor was identified in a male donor in good health and CMV-seronegative. Sequencing was carried out using PBMCs. CDR3 region: CASSLGGANTEAFF. The bases are TGTGCCAGCAGCTTGGGTGGGGCTAACACTGAAGCTTTCTTT.